This TCR beta chain was sequenced for a study of T cell clonality in common variable immunodeficiency. Study conclusions and caveats: Links between repertoire features and CVID complications were heterogeneity-limited. TCRbeta clonality was increased in CVID versus healthy controls. Reportedly, TCR beta sequences from common variable immunodeficiency showed fewer deletions and N-nucleotide insertions.

The repertoire was sequenced with immunoSEQ multiplex PCR; TCRdb's copy has only in-frame clones and lacks some. The sample includes around 57,000 clones, none of them occurring once. This clone has a handful of counts. What it binds is not known. Read data end 3 residues before the CDR3 end; the end is taken from the germline J gene. Patients and controls were mostly of Caucasian heritage. V was trimmed by 3 bases and J by 1 base, leaving 9 bases between them. The germline gives CDR1 WSHSY, CDR2 SAAADI. There are 14 residues in the CDR3. This sequence originates from a person aged 18 to 70 in good health. The chain combines TRBV10-2 with TRBJ2-5, with a weak D call TRBD1 (5 bases). The sample was peripheral blood mononuclear cells. The sequenced CDR3 bases are TGCGCCAGCAGTGATTACGACAGCCAAGAGACC. Its protein is CASSDYDSQET. In full, the CDR3 reads CASSDYDSQETQYF.